A selection of T cell receptor beta chains follows, all from one sample in a study of intratumoral heterogeneity in liver cancer. Produced via immunoSEQ multiplex PCR; TCRdb's table is partial and in-frame only. The repertoire holds 20,000 to 25,000 clones, with around 73% as singletons. The sample in question was tumor-adjacent normal tissue, obtained before any cancer treatment. Every receptor here comes from an older woman with hepatocellular carcinoma. Both conserved end residues are part of each CDR3. A D gene is named only where the DNA matches it firmly. Clone size, where shown, is once, few, many, or a class for clones that have expanded.

v_call	clone_size	j_call	d_call	cdr3_nt	cdr3_aa
TRBV12-3/TRBV12-4	.	TRBJ1-5	.	TGTGCCAGCAGTTTAGGAGGGCCCCAGCATTTT	CASSLGGPQHF
TRBV20-1	.	TRBJ2-2	.	TGCAGTGCTAGTCCGAACGGGGCGGGGGAGCTGTTTTTT	CSASPNGAGELFF
TRBV20-1	few	TRBJ2-1	TRBD2	TGCAGTGCTAGTGCAGCGGGGCACGGACACAATGAGCAGTTCTTC	CSASAAGHGHNEQFF
TRBV3-1/TRBV3-2	once	TRBJ2-1	.	TGTGCCAGCAGCCAAGGGCCAGACTACGTCTACAATGAGCAGTTCTTC	CASSQGPDYVYNEQFF
TRBV6-5	.	TRBJ1-2	TRBD1	TGTGCCAGCAGTTACACGAACAGGGGTGTCTATGGCTACACCTTC	CASSYTNRGVYGYTF
TRBV28	.	TRBJ1-3	.	TGTGCCAGCAGTTTAAAACCCACGGCAGGAAACACCATATATTTT	CASSLKPTAGNTIYF
TRBV28	.	TRBJ2-5	.	TGTGCCAGCAGCGTCAACTCCAGGGGCAGGGAAGAGACCCAGTACTTC	CASSVNSRGREETQYF
TRBV5-5	.	TRBJ2-7	.	TGTGCCAGCAGCCTTAATGGACGGGGGGCTCTCTACGAGCAGTACTTC	CASSLNGRGALYEQYF
TRBV6-5	.	TRBJ1-3	.	TGTGCCAGCAGTAGAACTACAGGGAGGGGAAACACCATATATTTT	CASSRTTGRGNTIYF
TRBV5-1	.	TRBJ2-1	.	TGCGCCAGCAGCACCATAGGACAAACCGATATGCAGTTCTTC	CASSTIGQTDMQFF
TRBV12-2	.	TRBJ2-5	.	TGTGCAAGTCGCTTGGGTTTGGGACTAGCGGGAGTACAGGAGACCCAGTACTTC	CASRLGLGLAGVQETQYF
TRBV29-1	.	TRBJ1-2	.	TGCAGCGTTGATCAGGGCGCCCTAGGAAACTATGGCTACACCTTC	CSVDQGALGNYGYTF
TRBV6-4	once	TRBJ1-2	TRBD1	TGTGCCAGCAGTGACTCGCGACAGGGAAGCCTGGTTGGCTACACCTTC	CASSDSRQGSLVGYTF
TRBV30	.	TRBJ2-3	.	TGTGCCTGGAGTGTTTGGGGGAGTGGCACAGATACGCAGTATTTT	CAWSVWGSGTDTQYF
TRBV19	.	TRBJ2-3	.	TGTGCCAGTAGTTCGGGCGGTACGCAGTATTTT	CASSSGGTQYF
TRBV2	.	TRBJ2-2	.	TGTGCCAGCACCCCAAACAGGACTCCGACCGGGGAGCTGTTTTTT	CASTPNRTPTGELFF
TRBV28	medium-sized	TRBJ2-7	.	TGTGCCAGCAGCCCCGGTCTTTACGAGCAGTACTTC	CASSPGLYEQYF